This TCR beta chain was obtained from a study of radiotherapy plus CTLA-4 blockade in lung cancer. Whole-study results and caveats: Early clonal dynamics of blood T cells, together with interferon-beta, were reported as the best response predictor. After treatment with radiotherapy plus ipilimumab, TCR clones that came from the tumor expanded in blood.

Libraries were prepared by immunoSEQ multiplex PCR; TCRdb keeps only in-frame clonotypes and omits some of them. Altogether approximately 65,000 clones are present, 70% to 85% being singletons, with the ten largest covering roughly 4.7%. Lung cancer patients with chemo-refractory metastatic non-small-cell disease were given focal radiation plus CTLA-4 blockade with ipilimumab. Germline loops: CDR1 LNHDA, CDR2 SQIVND (reference sequence). This CDR3 comprises 13 residues. Trimming removed 4 bases at V and 7 bases at J, with 11 bases between. On this clone: The antigen is unknown.

The chain recombines TRBV19 with TRBJ2-4, with D possibly being TRBD1 (6 bases). The sequence was collected from a human donor with non-small cell lung cancer who had a complete response to radiotherapy plus ipilimumab. The sequencing here drew on peripheral blood, taken from a patient treated with radiotherapy plus ipilimumab. CDR3 coding DNA: TGTGCCAGTAGTAGAACAGGGAACAACATTCAGTACTTC. It specifies CASSRTGNNIQYF. Filled out from reference TRBV19 and TRBJ2-4, the complete variable domain reads DGGITQSPKYLFRKEGQNVTLSCEQNLNHDAMYWYRQDPGQGLRLIYYSQIVNDFQKGDIAEGYSVSREKKESFPLTVTSAQKNPTAFYLCASSRTGNNIQYFGAGTRLSVL.